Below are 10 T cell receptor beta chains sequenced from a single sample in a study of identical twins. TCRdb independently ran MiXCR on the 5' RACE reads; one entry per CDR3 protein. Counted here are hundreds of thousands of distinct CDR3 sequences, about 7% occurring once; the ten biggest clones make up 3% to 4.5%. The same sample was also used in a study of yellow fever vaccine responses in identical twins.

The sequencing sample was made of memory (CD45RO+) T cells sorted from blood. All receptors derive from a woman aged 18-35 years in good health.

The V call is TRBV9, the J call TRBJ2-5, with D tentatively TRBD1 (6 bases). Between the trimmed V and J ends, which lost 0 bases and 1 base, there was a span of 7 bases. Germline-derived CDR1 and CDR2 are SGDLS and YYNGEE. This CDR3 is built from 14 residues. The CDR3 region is CASSVVGGQETQYF. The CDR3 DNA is TGTGCCAGCAGCGTAGTAGGGGGCCAAGAGACCCAGTACTTC.

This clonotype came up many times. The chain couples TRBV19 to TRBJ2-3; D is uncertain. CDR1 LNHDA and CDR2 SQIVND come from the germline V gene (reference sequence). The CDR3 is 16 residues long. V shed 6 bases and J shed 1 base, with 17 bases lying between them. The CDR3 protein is CASRNRRILGTDTQYF. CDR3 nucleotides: TGTGCCAGTAGAAATCGTAGGATCCTCGGCACAGATACGCAGTATTTT.

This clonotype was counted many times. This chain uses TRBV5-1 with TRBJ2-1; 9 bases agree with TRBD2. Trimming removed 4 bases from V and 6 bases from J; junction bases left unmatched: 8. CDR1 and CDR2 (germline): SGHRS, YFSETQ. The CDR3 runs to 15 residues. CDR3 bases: TGCGCCAGCAGCCCTCAGGGACTAGCTGGCAATGAGCAGTTCTTC. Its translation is CASSPQGLAGNEQFF.

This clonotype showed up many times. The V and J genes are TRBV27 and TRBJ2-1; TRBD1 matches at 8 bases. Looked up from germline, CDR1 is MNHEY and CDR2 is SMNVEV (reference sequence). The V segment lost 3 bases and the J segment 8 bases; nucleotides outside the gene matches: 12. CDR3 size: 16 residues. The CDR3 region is CASSFFRDRNLDEQFF. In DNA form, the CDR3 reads TGTGCCAGCAGTTTCTTCCGGGACAGGAACTTAGATGAGCAGTTCTTC.

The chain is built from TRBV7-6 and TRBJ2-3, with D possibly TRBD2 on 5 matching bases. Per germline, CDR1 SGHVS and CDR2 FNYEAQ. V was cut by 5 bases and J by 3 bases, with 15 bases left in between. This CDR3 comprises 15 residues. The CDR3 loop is CASSRTEVPTDTQYF. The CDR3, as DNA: TGTGCCAGCAGCCGTACGGAGGTACCGACAGATACGCAGTATTTT.

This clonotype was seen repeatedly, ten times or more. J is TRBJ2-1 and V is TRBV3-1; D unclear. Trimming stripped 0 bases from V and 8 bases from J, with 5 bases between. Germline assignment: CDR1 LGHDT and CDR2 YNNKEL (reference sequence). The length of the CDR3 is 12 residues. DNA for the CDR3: TGTGCCAGCAGCCAAGAAGTATATGAGCAGTTCTTC. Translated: CASSQEVYEQFF.

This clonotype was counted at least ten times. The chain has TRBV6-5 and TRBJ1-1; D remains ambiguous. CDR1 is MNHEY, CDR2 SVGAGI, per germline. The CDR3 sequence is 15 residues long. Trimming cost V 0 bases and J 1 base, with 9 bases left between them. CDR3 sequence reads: CASSYSSSGNTEAFF. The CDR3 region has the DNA TGTGCCAGCAGTTACTCGTCGTCAGGGAACACTGAAGCTTTCTTT.

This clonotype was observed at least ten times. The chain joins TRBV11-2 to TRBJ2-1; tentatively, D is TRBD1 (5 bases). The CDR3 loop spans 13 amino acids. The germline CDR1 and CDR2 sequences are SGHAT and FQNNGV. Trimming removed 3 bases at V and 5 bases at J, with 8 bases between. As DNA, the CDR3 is TGTGCCAGCAGCTTTGGGGCTAACAATGAGCAGTTCTTC. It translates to CASSFGANNEQFF.

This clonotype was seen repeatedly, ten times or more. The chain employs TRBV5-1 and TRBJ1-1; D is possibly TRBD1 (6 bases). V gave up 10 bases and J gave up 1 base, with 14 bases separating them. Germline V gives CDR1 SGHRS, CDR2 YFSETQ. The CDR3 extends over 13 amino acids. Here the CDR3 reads CAPKGGRNTEAFF. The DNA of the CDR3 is TGCGCCCCAAAGGGGGGAAGGAACACTGAAGCTTTCTTT.

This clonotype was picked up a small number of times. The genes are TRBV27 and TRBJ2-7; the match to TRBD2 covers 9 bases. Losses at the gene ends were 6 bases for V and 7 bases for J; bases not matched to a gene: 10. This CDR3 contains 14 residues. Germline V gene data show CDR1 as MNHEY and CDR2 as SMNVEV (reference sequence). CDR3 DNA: TGTGCCAGCAGGATGGTAGCGGGAGCGGGGGAGCAGTACTTC. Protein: CASRMVAGAGEQYF.